A selection of T cell receptor beta chains follows, all from one sample in a study of blood T cell repertoires in COVID-19. Sequencing used immunoSEQ multiplex PCR; TCRdb keeps in-frame clones, though not all of them. The sample records about 150,000 clones, about nine tenths being singletons. Sequencing used peripheral blood. The receptors were sampled from an older woman with active or convalescent COVID-19. Each CDR3 is given with its conserved first and last residue. Each record gives: V gene, clone size, J gene, D gene, CDR3 DNA, CDR3 protein. The D gene is left open where the match is weak. The size of a clone is reported for some rows only, either as once, few or many, or as a class for expanded clones.

TRBV18	-	TRBJ2-5	TRBD2	TGTGCCAGCTCACCTTTGACTAGCGGGGGTCTGGAGACCCAGTACTTC	CASSPLTSGGLETQYF
TRBV29-1	-	TRBJ1-2	TRBD1	TGCAGCGGACAGGGCTTGGGAGGCGATGGCTACACCTTC	CSGQGLGGDGYTF
TRBV6-2/TRBV6-3	few	TRBJ1-2	-	TGTGCCAGCAGCCTCGGGATTGGCTACACCTTC	CASSLGIGYTF
TRBV19	-	TRBJ2-1	TRBD2	TGTGCCAGTAGTATAACTAGCGGGTACAATGAGCAGTTCTTC	CASSITSGYNEQFF
TRBV9	-	TRBJ1-1	TRBD1	TGTGCCAGCAGCGTAGATACAGGGGGTAACACTGAAGCTTTCTTT	CASSVDTGGNTEAFF
TRBV7-9	-	TRBJ1-4	-	TGTGCCAGCAGCTTGAAAGGGGCTAATGAAAAACTGTTTTTT	CASSLKGANEKLFF
TRBV5-1	few	TRBJ2-7	TRBD2	TGCGCCAGCAGCTTGGAAGGGACCCTAGCGGGGGCGGGCGAGCAGTACTTC	CASSLEGTLAGAGEQYF
TRBV20-1	-	TRBJ1-1	-	TGCAGTACAGGACAGAACACTGAAGCTTTCTTT	CSTGQNTEAFF
TRBV3-1/TRBV3-2	-	TRBJ2-5	TRBD2	TGTGCCAGCAGCCAAGACCGCGGACTAGCGGGGCCCGGGGGGACCCAGTACTTC	CASSQDRGLAGPGGTQYF
TRBV7-8	once	TRBJ2-7	-	TGTGCCAGCAGCTCAATATCGAGAGAGCGATACGAGCAGTACTTC	CASSSISRERYEQYF
TRBV11-2	once	TRBJ1-4	TRBD1	TGTGCCAGCAGCACCAGAGCGGGACAGGGTTCTTTCTCTGAAAAACTGTTTTTT	CASSTRAGQGSFSEKLFF
TRBV27	-	TRBJ2-3	TRBD2	TGTGCCAGCAGTCCGGGGCTAGCGGGGGCAGATACGCAGTATTTT	CASSPGLAGADTQYF
TRBV5-5	-	TRBJ2-2	TRBD2	TGTGCCAGCAGCTTAGCAGCGGGGGGAGGAACCGGGGAGCTGTTTTTT	CASSLAAGGGTGELFF